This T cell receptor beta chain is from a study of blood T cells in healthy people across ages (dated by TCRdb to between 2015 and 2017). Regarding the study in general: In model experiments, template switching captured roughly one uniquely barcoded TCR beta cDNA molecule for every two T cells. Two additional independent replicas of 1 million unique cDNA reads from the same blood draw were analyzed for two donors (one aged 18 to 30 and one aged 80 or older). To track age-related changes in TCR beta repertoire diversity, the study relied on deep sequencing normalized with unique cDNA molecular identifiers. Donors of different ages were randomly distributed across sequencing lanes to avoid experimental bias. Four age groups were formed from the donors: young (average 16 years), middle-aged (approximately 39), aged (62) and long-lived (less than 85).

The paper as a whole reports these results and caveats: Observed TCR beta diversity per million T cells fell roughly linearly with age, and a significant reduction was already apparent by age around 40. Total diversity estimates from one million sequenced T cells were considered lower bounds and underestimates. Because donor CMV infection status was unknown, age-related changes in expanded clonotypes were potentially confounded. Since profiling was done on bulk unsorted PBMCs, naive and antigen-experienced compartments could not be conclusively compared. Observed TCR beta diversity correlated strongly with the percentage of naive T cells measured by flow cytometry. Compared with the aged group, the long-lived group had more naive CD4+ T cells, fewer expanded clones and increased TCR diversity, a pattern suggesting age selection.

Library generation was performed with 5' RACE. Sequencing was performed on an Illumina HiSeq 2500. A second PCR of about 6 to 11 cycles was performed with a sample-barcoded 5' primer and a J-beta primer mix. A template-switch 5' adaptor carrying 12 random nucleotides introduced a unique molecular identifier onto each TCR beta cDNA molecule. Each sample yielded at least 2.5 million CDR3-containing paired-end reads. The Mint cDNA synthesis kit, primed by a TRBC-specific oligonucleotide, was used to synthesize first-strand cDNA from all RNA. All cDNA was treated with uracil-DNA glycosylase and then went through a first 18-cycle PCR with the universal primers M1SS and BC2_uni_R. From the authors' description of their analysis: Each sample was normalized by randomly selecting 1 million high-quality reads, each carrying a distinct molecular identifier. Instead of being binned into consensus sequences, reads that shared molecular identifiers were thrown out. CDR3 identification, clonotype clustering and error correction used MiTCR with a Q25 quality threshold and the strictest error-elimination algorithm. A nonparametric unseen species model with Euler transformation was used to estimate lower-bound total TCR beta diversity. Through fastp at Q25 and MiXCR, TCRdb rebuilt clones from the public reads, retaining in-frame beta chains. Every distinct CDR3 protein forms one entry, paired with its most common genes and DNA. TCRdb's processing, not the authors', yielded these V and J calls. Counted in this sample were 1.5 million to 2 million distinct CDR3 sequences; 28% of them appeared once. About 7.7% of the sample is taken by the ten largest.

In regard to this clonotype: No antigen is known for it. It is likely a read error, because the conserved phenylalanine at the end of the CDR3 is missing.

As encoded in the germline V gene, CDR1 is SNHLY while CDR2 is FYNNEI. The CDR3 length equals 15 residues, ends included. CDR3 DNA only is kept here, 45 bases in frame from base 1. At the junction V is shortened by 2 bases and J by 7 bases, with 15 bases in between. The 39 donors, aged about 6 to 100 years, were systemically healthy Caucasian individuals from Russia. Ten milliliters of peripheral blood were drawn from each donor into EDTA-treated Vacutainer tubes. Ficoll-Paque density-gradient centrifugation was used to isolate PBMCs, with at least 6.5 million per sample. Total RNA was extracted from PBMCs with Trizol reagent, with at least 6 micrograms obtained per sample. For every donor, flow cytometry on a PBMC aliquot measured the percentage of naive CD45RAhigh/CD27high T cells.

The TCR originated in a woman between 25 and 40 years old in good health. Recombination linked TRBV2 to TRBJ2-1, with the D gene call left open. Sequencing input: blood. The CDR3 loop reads CASSEQLRLLNEQFL. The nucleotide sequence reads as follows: TGTGCCAGCAGTGAACAGCTGCGCCTCCTTAATGAGCAGTTCTTA.